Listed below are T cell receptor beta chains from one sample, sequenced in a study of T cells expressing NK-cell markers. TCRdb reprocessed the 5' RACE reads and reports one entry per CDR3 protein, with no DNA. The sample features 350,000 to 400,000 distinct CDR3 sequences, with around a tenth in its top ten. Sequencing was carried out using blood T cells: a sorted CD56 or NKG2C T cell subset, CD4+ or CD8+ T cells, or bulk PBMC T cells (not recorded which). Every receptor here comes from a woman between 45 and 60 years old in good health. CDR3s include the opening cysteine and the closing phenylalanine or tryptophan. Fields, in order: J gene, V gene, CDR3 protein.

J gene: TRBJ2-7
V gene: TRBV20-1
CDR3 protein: CSARAPTSPEQYF

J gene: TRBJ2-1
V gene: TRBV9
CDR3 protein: CASSRPWWETHNEQFF

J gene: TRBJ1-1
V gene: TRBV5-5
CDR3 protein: CASSLAALQRLGDTEAFF

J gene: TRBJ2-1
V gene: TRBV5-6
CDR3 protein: CASSLELIYNEQFF

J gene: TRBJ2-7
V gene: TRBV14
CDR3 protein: CASSQFELLGREQYF

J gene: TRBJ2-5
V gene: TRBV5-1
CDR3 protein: CASSLDVSETQYF

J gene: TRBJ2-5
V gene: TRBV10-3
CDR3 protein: CAIGGTREETQYF

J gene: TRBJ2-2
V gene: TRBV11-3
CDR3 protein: CASSLSLARMNTGELFF

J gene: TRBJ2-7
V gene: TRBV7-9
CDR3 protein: CATDLGFSYEQYF

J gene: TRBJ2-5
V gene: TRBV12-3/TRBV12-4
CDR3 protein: CASTTGRYSGRRETQYF

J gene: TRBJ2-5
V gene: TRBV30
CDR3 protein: CAWSLGMQETQYF

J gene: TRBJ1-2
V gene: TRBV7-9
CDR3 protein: CASSPPQGGGYTF

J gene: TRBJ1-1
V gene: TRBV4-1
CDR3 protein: CASSQVQGWNTEAFF

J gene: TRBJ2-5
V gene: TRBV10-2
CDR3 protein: CASSVNTQETQYF

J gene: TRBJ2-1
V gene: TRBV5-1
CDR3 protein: CASSSTPGQQSGEQFF

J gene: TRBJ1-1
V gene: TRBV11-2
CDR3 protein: CASSRANMNTEAFF

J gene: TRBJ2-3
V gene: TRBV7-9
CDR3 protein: CASSLALRLEASDTQYF

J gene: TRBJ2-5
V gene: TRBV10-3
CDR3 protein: CAISFRETQYF

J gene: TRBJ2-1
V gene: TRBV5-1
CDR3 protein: CASSLTRSSYNEQFF

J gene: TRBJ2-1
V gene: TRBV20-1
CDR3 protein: CRPGADVIEQFF

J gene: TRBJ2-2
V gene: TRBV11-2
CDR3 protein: CASSLGFSGRAPGELFF

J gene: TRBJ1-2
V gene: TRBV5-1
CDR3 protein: CASSLVGQEIYGYTF

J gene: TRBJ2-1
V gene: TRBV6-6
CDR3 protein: CASSYPSGRRGSGHNEQFF

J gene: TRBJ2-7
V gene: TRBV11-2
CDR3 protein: CASSSAGQGAYEQYF

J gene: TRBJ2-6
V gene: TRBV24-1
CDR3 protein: CATSEHPSGPGANVLTF

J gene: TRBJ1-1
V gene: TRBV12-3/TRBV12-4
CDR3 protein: CASTLGAGAEAFF

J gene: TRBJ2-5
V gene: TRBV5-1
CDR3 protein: CASSTRAGGPGETQYF

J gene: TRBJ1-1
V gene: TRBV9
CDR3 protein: CASSPLIEAFF

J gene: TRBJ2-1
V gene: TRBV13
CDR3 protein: CASSPKMGANEQFF

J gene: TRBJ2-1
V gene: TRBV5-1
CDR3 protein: CASSAVLAGVYNEQFF

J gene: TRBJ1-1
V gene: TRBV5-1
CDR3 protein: CASSLGTDRVDVAFF

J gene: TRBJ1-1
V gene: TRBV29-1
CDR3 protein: CSGIRASSEAFF

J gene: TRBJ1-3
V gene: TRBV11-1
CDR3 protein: CASSTTAVTIYF

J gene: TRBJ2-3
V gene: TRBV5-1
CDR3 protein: CASSLVGGLADTQYF

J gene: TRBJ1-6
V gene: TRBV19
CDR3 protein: CASSMTPNNSPLHF

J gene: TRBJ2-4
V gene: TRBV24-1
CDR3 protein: CATSDPSASRENIQYF

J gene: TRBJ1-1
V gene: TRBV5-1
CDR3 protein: CASSFGAGGLLFNTEAFF

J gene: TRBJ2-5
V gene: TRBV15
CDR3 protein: CATSRGRQGLGETQYF

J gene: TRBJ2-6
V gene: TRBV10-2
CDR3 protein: CASSERLQRVANVLTF

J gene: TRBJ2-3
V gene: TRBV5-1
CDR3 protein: CASSLFLGFEIDTQYF

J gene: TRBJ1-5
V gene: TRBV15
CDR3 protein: CATSRMSGRAGNQPQHF

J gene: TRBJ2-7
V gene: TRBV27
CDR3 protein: CASSLGGAGMSSYEQYF

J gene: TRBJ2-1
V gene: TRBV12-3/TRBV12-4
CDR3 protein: CASRELAGRDEQFF

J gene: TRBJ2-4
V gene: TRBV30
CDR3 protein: CAWSPRGRSKNIQYF

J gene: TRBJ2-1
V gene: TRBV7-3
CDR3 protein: CASSPPYPYNEQFF

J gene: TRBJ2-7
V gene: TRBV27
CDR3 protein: CASRDTLAGVYEQYF

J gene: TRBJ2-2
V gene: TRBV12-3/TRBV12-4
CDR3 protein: CASSSLAGPTGELFF

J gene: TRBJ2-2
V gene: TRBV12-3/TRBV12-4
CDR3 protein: CASSSIGHLIGELFF

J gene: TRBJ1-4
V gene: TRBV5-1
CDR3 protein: CASSFGATNEKLFF